This T cell receptor (beta chain) was recovered during a study of CXCR4 blockade with PD-1 therapy in pancreatic cancer (dated by TCRdb to about 2019). General notes on the study: Multiplex immunohistochemistry and TCRbeta immunosequencing of resected pancreatic ductal adenocarcinoma were combined in the study with ex vivo slice culture in which PD-1 and CXCR4 blockade were tested. To look at intratumoral heterogeneity, the researchers TCR-sequenced two geographically distinct regions from each of 6 or 7 tumors.

Overall study results and their limits: Amino acid clone frequency correlated strongly with the number of distinct nucleotide rearrangements encoding it, suggesting convergent selection by common tumor antigens. Because only TCRbeta chains were sequenced, true antigen-specificity overlap of convergent dominant clones was left unconfirmed pending paired alpha-beta single-cell sequencing. Although tumors showed clonal expansion, with a mean productive clonality of about 0.13 compared with 0.045 to 0.05 in healthy blood, clonality was not correlated with survival.

None of the patients whose archived tumor blocks were used had received neoadjuvant therapy prior to resection. For the preserved-tissue arm, the study drew on 30 surgical resection samples taken from about two dozen pancreatic ductal adenocarcinoma patients who had not been treated previously. DNA for the resection arm was extracted from ten 5-micron curls of FFPE tumor cut next to the multiplex immunohistochemistry slide. Within its sample, this clone is medium-sized (0.01 to 0.1%). The target of this receptor is not known. No qualities accompany the bases; no much larger clone lies one base away. The immunoSEQ Assay at Adaptive Biotechnologies was used to immunosequence TCRbeta CDR3 regions from the extracted DNA. The authors' pipeline ran thus. To measure the absolute abundance of each unique TCRbeta CDR3, the sequences were collapsed and filtered. Clonality was defined as 1 minus Pielou's evenness, computed on productive in-frame rearrangements only. Regional overlap was measured by following the top 100 nucleotide rearrangements across paired samples, and the Morisita index was used to compare paired samples with unrelated samples. The immunoSEQ Rearrangement Details tool was used to assess whether nucleotide rearrangements converged onto identical amino acid sequences. TCRdb took this table from immuneACCESS and kept in-frame rearrangements with V and J called. Such tables lack part of the clones; where checked against another copy, unresolved V genes explain under half of the gap, and the rest is unexplained. V, J and clone size are those of that table, while D and trimming were read from the DNA. Counted in this sample were about 2,400 clones; around two fifths of them appeared once. About 15% of the sample goes to the ten largest clones.

This TCR was recovered from a human donor with pancreatic ductal adenocarcinoma. The sequencing sample was made of tumor tissue.

The CDR3 corresponds to CASSKRGDSYNEQFF. The base sequence is TGTGCCAGCAGCAAGCGGGGGGACTCCTACAATGAGCAGTTCTTC. This chain is built from TRBV9 and TRBJ2-1; TRBD2 matches 9 bases in the middle. V is pruned by 4 bases and J by 0 bases, leaving 2 bases of the junction without a gene match. The germline V gene encodes CDR1 SGDLS and CDR2 YYNGEE. From the cysteine up to the phenylalanine, the CDR3 has a length of 15 residues. Only the CDR3 part of the read is kept: 45 bases, read in frame from the first base. The reference TRBV9 and TRBJ2-1 proteins fill in what lies around the CDR3, so the full variable domain reads DSGVTQTPKHLITATGQRVTLRCSPRSGDLSVYWYQQSLDQGLQFLIQYYNGEERAKGNILERFSAQQFPDLHSELNLSSLELGDSALYFCASSKRGDSYNEQFFGPGTRLTVL.